This T cell receptor beta chain was captured by sequencing in a study of human T cells and chemical hapten exposure. The study extracted total RNA from unfractionated whole blood. V lost 4 bases to trimming and J lost 6 bases, with 17 bases between them. Germline V gene data show CDR1 as SGDLS and CDR2 as YYNGEE. The CDR3 is 15 amino acids. This clonotype has a count of ten or more. The study's library attached unique molecular identifiers to single cDNA molecules. Source study methods: Sampled TCR counts reached a median of 95,638 per sample, with values ranging from about 20,000 to 750,000. TCRdb ran MiXCR on the 5' RACE reads and lists one entry per CDR3 protein. These V and J calls originate from TCRdb's pipeline instead of the authors' own analysis. The table shows 110,000 to 150,000 distinct CDR3 sequences, with approximately 4% occurring only once.

V and J are TRBV9 and TRBJ2-1, with D perhaps being TRBD1 or TRBD2 (5 bases each). This TCR was sampled from a female donor in good health. CDR3 bases: TGTGCCAGCAGCCTTCCCGGGGCTGTAAGCAATGAGCAGTTCTTC. Encoded protein: CASSLPGAVSNEQFF. Together with reference TRBV9 and TRBJ2-1, the CDR3 gives the full variable domain: DSGVTQTPKHLITATGQRVTLRCSPRSGDLSVYWYQQSLDQGLQFLIQYYNGEERAKGNILERFSAQQFPDLHSELNLSSLELGDSALYFCASSLPGAVSNEQFFGPGTRLTVL.